This entry lists 17 T cell receptor beta chains sequenced from one sample in a study of T cells after posttransplantation cyclophosphamide. The naive gate required viable CD3+CD4+ or CD3+CD8+ cells with CCR7+CD45RA+CD45RO-CD95-CD27+CD28+ phenotype. Some clones are missing from TCRdb's copy, which holds only in-frame ones; the method was immunoSEQ multiplex PCR. The data hold more than 15,000 clones, with 94% observed a single time. The sample consisted of naive CD4+ T cells sorted from blood. The receptors derive from a woman between 45 and 60 years old in good health and a related stem cell transplant donor.

The V and J genes are TRBV6-1 and TRBJ1-2, with no clear D. The V gene lost 1 base and the J gene lost 4 bases, with 10 bases spanning the gap. CDR1 is MNHNS and CDR2 is SASEGT in the germline V gene. The CDR3 consists of 14 residues. The CDR3, as DNA: TGTGCCAGCAGTGAAGAGTTTGGAGGCTATGGCTACACCTTC. This translates into CASSEEFGGYGYTF.

The V call is TRBV5-4, the J call TRBJ2-5, with TRBD1 as a possible D gene (5 bases). Germline-derived CDR1 and CDR2 are SGHNT and YYREEE (reference sequence). Trimming cost V 2 bases and J 5 bases, with 10 bases left between them. The CDR3 covers 13 residues. CDR3 nucleotides: TGTGCCAGCAGCTTCCCAGGGAAGGAGACCCAGTACTTC. Amino acids: CASSFPGKETQYF. The complete variable domain, with remaining parts taken from reference TRBV5-4 and TRBJ2-5, reads ETGVTQSPTHLIKTRGQQVTLRCSSQSGHNTVSWYQQALGQGPQFIFQYYREEENGRGNFPPRFSGLQFPNYSSELNVNALELDDSALYLCASSFPGKETQYFGPGTRLLVL.

This chain connects TRBV7-2 to TRBJ2-1, with 8 bases identical to TRBD2. The CDR3 is 15 amino acids. V lost 5 bases and J lost 4; bases outside the gene matches: 7. CDR1 and CDR2 from the germline V gene are SGHTA and FQGNSA. The chain's CDR3 is CASSRSGSGYNEQFF. CDR3 sequence (DNA): TGTGCCAGCAGCAGAAGCGGGAGCGGATACAATGAGCAGTTCTTC.

V and J are TRBV19 and TRBJ2-7, with 9 bases matching TRBD2. Germline CDR1 LNHDA, CDR2 SQIVND (reference sequence). This CDR3 spans 15 amino acids. Losses at the gene ends were 10 bases for V and 7 bases for J; bases not matched to a gene: 17. CDR3 sequence (DNA): TGTGCCACTTCGAAACCGGGACTAGCCGAGGGAGAGCAGTACTTC. As protein: CATSKPGLAEGEQYF.

The chain has TRBV29-1 and TRBJ2-1; D not resolved. Germline-derived CDR1 and CDR2 are SQVTM and ANQGSEA. Trimming pared 6 bases from V and 4 bases from J, leaving 7 bases between. The CDR3 loop spans 11 amino acids. CDR3 in DNA: TGCAGCGTCAGAGGATACAATGAGCAGTTCTTC. It codes for CSVRGYNEQFF.

The V and J genes are TRBV19 and TRBJ2-7, with 8 positions matching TRBD1. CDR3 length: 13 amino acids. Germline CDR1 LNHDA, CDR2 SQIVND (reference sequence). J was trimmed by 6 bases and V by 4 bases; bases with no gene match: 5. The CDR3, as DNA: TGTGCCAGTAGTACCGGACAGGGAGGCGAGCAGTACTTC. Protein sequence: CASSTGQGGEQYF.

This chain connects TRBV10-1 to TRBJ2-2, with 7 bases lining up with TRBD1. Germline V lookup: CDR1 WNHNN, CDR2 SYGVQD (reference sequence). This CDR3 region has 16 residues. V shed 4 bases, J shed 6 bases, and the junction held 11 bases outside the gene matches. CDR3 loop: CASSGETTGRSGELFF. The CDR3 region has the DNA TGCGCCAGCAGTGGGGAGACGACAGGGCGGTCCGGGGAGCTGTTTTTT.

The rearrangement uses TRBV7-2 and TRBJ1-2; 7 bases line up with TRBD1. The CDR3 has 14 residues. V trimming: 7 bases; J trimming: 4 bases; junction bases outside the gene matches: 9. Germline V gene data show CDR1 as SGHTA and CDR2 as FQGNSA. The CDR3 is CASTGAGGFYGYTF. As DNA, the CDR3 is TGTGCCAGCACAGGGGCAGGGGGTTTCTATGGCTACACCTTC.

The chain carries TRBV7-9 and TRBJ1-6; the D is unclear. In germline, CDR1 is SEHNR, CDR2 FQNEAQ (reference sequence). The V gene lost 1 base and the J gene lost 6 bases, with 16 bases spanning the gap. CDR3 size: 17 residues. The CDR3 spells CASSLGAVPSANSPLHF. In DNA form, the CDR3 reads TGTGCCAGCAGCTTAGGCGCCGTGCCCTCTGCTAATTCACCCCTCCACTTT.

The V and J genes are TRBV28 and TRBJ1-1, with D perhaps TRBD1 (5 bases). Trimming stripped 1 base from V and 6 bases from J, with 12 bases between. CDR3 length equals 14 residues. Germline CDR1 and CDR2: MDHEN and SYDVKM. CDR3 in amino acids: CASSLSSGRAEAFF. In DNA, the CDR3 is TGTGCCAGCAGTTTATCTTCAGGGAGGGCTGAAGCTTTCTTT.

The chain recombines TRBV10-3 with TRBJ2-2; tentative D call: TRBD2 (5 bases). CDR3 length: 21 residues. CDR1 and CDR2 from the germline V gene are ENHRY and SYGVKD. Trimming removed 1 base from V and 1 base from J, with 25 bases in between. The CDR3: CAISEFQRAGFSERNTGELFF. The CDR3 bases are TGTGCCATCAGTGAGTTCCAGAGGGCCGGATTTTCAGAACGGAACACCGGGGAGCTGTTTTTT.

This rearrangement joins TRBV30 to TRBJ1-6, with TRBD1 as a possible D gene (5 bases). V lost 3 bases to trimming and J lost 7 bases, with 10 bases between them. From germline, CDR1 is GTSNPN and CDR2 SVGIG (reference sequence). The CDR3 sequence is 13 residues long. CDR3 loop: CAWRADNNSPLHF. For the CDR3, the DNA is TGTGCCTGGAGGGCGGACAACAATTCACCCCTCCACTTT.

This chain links TRBV11-3 with TRBJ2-2; D possibly corresponds to TRBD1 (5 bases). Trimming pared 3 bases from V and 5 bases from J, leaving 10 bases between. The germline gives CDR1 SGHNT, CDR2 YENEEA. CDR3 length equals 14 residues. CDR3 in DNA: TGTGCCAGCAGCTTCCAGGGTGGGACCGGGGAGCTGTTTTTT. Amino acid sequence: CASSFQGGTGELFF.

The V gene is TRBV19, the J gene TRBJ2-2; D ambiguous. The germline V gene encodes CDR1 LNHDA and CDR2 SQIVND (reference sequence). Trimming cost V 8 bases and J 5 bases, with 12 bases left between them. This CDR3 is 13 amino acids long. The CDR3 sequence: CASEVFRTGELFF. In nucleotides, the CDR3 is TGTGCCAGTGAGGTTTTTCGAACCGGGGAGCTGTTTTTT.

V and J are TRBV4-1 and TRBJ1-5; D perhaps matches TRBD1 (5 bases). CDR1 and CDR2 (germline): MGHRA, YSYEKL. The V end was cut by 4 bases, the J end by 3 bases, with 13 bases between. The CDR3 spans 15 residues. CDR3 DNA: TGCGCCAGCAGCCGCTCAGACAGTCTCAATCAGCCCCAGCATTTT. Translating gives CASSRSDSLNQPQHF.

The chain uses TRBV7-9 and TRBJ2-3, with 12 bases that match TRBD2. V was pared by 5 bases and J by 5 bases, with 2 bases of the junction left unmatched. CDR3 length equals 14 residues. Germline-derived CDR1 and CDR2 are SEHNR and FQNEAQ (reference sequence). The CDR3 sequence: CASSVGLAGDTQYF. DNA of the CDR3: TGTGCCAGCAGCGTGGGACTAGCGGGAGATACGCAGTATTTT.

The V gene is TRBV19, the J gene TRBJ1-4; a possible D gene is TRBD1 (5 bases). The CDR3 consists of 13 residues. The V end was cut by 6 bases, the J end by 8 bases, with 13 bases between. The germline gives CDR1 LNHDA, CDR2 SQIVND (reference sequence). CDR3 DNA sequence: TGTGCCAGTAGCATGTTCCCAGGGGAAAAACTGTTTTTT. It yields the protein CASSMFPGEKLFF.